The 2 T cell receptor beta chains listed next were all sequenced from one sample in a study of identical twins. TCRdb reprocessed the 5' RACE reads via MiXCR and lists one record per CDR3 protein. Of roughly 570,000 distinct CDR3 sequences listed, nearly 10% are singletons. These data are also associated with another study on yellow fever vaccine responses in identical twins.

The specimen was PBMCs. The receptors here all came from a woman aged 18-35 years in good health.

In this sample, this clonotype turned up many times. V and J are TRBV6-2 or TRBV6-3 and TRBJ2-6; unclear D gene. The CDR3 runs 15 residues. With 0 bases removed from V and 0 bases from J, the gap between germline ends came to 3 bases. The germline gives CDR1 MNHEY, CDR2 SVGEGT. The CDR3 region is CASSYSASGANVLTF. CDR3 in DNA: TGTGCCAGCAGTTACTCAGCCTCTGGGGCCAACGTCCTGACTTTC.

This clonotype appeared a few times. J is TRBJ2-7 and V is TRBV7-2; D unresolved. The V end was cut by 2 bases, the J end by 5 bases, with 7 bases between. The germline V gene has CDR1 SGHTA and CDR2 FQGNSA. The CDR3 length is 12 residues. CDR3 in DNA: TGTGCCAGCAGCTTATACAGACACGAGCAGTACTTC. Translated, it gives CASSLYRHEQYF.